The present entry profiles one T cell receptor (beta chain) with its context. Antigen unknown. The CDR3 totals 13 residues. Looked up from germline, CDR1 is LGHNA and CDR2 is YNFKEQ. Trimming removed 4 bases from V and 0 bases from J, with 7 bases in between. The data are from a study of shared clonotypes between healthy human individuals. Under the authors' procedure: Without quality scores, immunoSEQ junctional reads could not be filtered like full-length reads. The protocol was immunoSEQ multiplex PCR, while the TCRdb copy is restricted to in-frame clones and leaves out a portion. Clone size and V and J calls were adopted from that table, with D and trimming inferred from the DNA. Of over a million clones listed, around 82% are singletons. The study drew all its donors from Caucasian adults living in Nashville, Tennessee. Regarding the study as a whole: It was anticipated that sequencing depth would influence how many clonotypes donors shared. A handful of donors held about 5% of naive CD4 clonotypes in common.

Sequencing was carried out using memory CD4+ T cells from PBMCs. Documented subset: CD45RA-negative fraction. The TCR was taken from a man between 18 and 35 years old in good health. Some clones in this sample may be carry-over from other donors' samples. The chain recombines TRBV4-2 with TRBJ2-7, with D perhaps matching TRBD1 (5 bases). CDR3 loop: CASSPDSSYEQYF. The CDR3 DNA reads TGTGCCAGCAGCCCTGACAGCTCCTACGAGCAGTACTTC.